These 15 T cell receptor beta chains share one sample of origin, sequenced in a study of T-cell reconstitution after alpha-beta-depleted transplantation in children. Preparation of the TCRbeta library used unique molecular identifiers. TCRdb called the PCR reads again in MiXCR, with one record for every CDR3 protein. The sample carries about 920 distinct CDR3 sequences, about 73% recorded once. The sample was PBMCs, mostly from graft donor cells, taken 60 days after TCRalphabeta/CD19-depleted stem cell transplant. The receptors originated from a male patient aged 2 to 9 who had a stem cell transplant for acute lymphoblastic leukemia, so the T cells may come from the graft donor.

This clonotype counts as medium-sized. The chain uses TRBV12-3 or TRBV12-4 and TRBJ2-7; TRBD2 matches at 13 bases. The CDR3 sequence is 16 residues long. Trimming at V came to 6 bases and at J to 2 bases, leaving 7 bases not matched to a gene. The CDR3 bases are TGTGCCAGCAGCCCCGGGACTAGCGGGATAGCCTACGAGCAGTACTTC. Amino acid sequence: CASSPGTSGIAYEQYF.

V and J are TRBV7-2 and TRBJ2-5; no clear D gene. The ends were cut back, 5 bases at V and 5 bases at J, with 9 bases in the middle. The germline CDR1 and CDR2 sequences are SGHTA and FQGNSA. The length of the CDR3 is 12 residues. CDR3 DNA sequence: TGTGCCAGCAGCAACGGTTGGGAGACCCAGTACTTC. It encodes CASSNGWETQYF.

This rearrangement joins TRBV7-9 to TRBJ2-5; 11 nucleotides align to TRBD2. Trimming cost V 5 bases and J 1 base; bases outside gene matches: 3. The V gene's germline CDR1 is SEHNR and CDR2 FQNEAQ (reference sequence). The CDR3 sequence is 15 residues long. Here the CDR3 DNA reads TGTGCCAGCAGCAGGGGACTAGCGGCCCAAGAGACCCAGTACTTC. Its translation: CASSRGLAAQETQYF.

The J gene is TRBJ2-1, the V gene TRBV5-1, with D maybe TRBD1 (6 bases). Germline V gene sequence: CDR1 SGHRS, CDR2 YFSETQ. Trimming pared 4 bases from V and 7 bases from J, leaving 12 bases between. The CDR3 totals 13 residues. In DNA form, the CDR3 reads TGCGCCAGCAGCAGACAGGATCTGAATGAGCAGTTCTTC. The encoded protein is CASSRQDLNEQFF.

For the CDR3, the DNA is TGCAGTGCTACCGGGCCTTTCACAGATACGCAGTATTTT. The encoded protein is CSATGPFTDTQYF. The chain combines TRBV20-1 with TRBJ2-3; D uncertain. Germline-derived CDR1 and CDR2 are DFQATT and SNEGSKA (reference sequence). V was clipped by 4 bases and J by 2 bases, with 10 bases between them. The length of the CDR3 is 13 residues.

The chain has TRBV20-1 and TRBJ2-2; D possibly corresponds to TRBD1 (6 bases). Germline V gene data show CDR1 as DFQATT and CDR2 as SNEGSKA (reference sequence). V was pared by 1 base and J by 3 bases, with 12 bases between. This CDR3 is 15 amino acids long. CDR3: CSARVGAPDTGELFF. The DNA of the CDR3 is TGCAGTGCTAGAGTGGGGGCGCCGGACACCGGGGAGCTGTTTTTT.

V is TRBV15 and J is TRBJ2-5, with a tentative D call TRBD2 (6 bases). This CDR3 has 13 residues. The ends were cut back, 5 bases at V and 4 bases at J, with 11 bases in the middle. CDR1 is LNHNV and CDR2 is YYDKDF in the germline V gene (reference sequence). The CDR3 reads CATSGYGGETQYF. For the CDR3, the DNA is TGTGCCACCAGCGGCTACGGGGGAGAGACCCAGTACTTC.

The V gene is TRBV12-3 or TRBV12-4, the J gene TRBJ1-4; weak D call: TRBD1 (5 bases). With 8 bases removed from V and 4 bases from J, the gap between germline ends came to 17 bases. The CDR3 is made up of 15 amino acids. The CDR3 DNA reads TGTGCCAGCCGTCAATGGGGAAGGGGTAATGAAAAACTGTTTTTT. This translates into CASRQWGRGNEKLFF.

V is TRBV7-8 and J is TRBJ2-1; no clear D gene. Germline values: CDR1 SGHVS, CDR2 FQNEAQ. Trimming took off 2 bases at V and 4 bases at J, with 3 bases between the two ends. CDR3 size: 12 residues. Here the CDR3 DNA reads TGTGCCAGCAGCTTATCTTACAATGAGCAGTTCTTC. Its protein product is CASSLSYNEQFF.

The V call is TRBV3-1, the J call TRBJ2-7; D is uncertain. This CDR3 contains 9 residues. Germline CDR1 LGHDT, CDR2 YNNKEL (reference sequence). The CDR3, as DNA: TGTGCCAGCAGGCAGCCGAGGTCGGTC. The encoded protein is CASRQPRSV.

This chain links TRBV10-3 with TRBJ2-3; D is unclear. This CDR3 spans 14 amino acids. The V and J ends lost 3 bases and 4 bases respectively, with 11 bases between them. Germline CDR1 is ENHRY and CDR2 is SYGVKD. The CDR3, as DNA: TGTGCCATCAGTGACGGTCTTGGATCAGATACGCAGTATTTT. Translation gives CAISDGLGSDTQYF.

In its sample, this clonotype was seen many times. The chain combines TRBV7-9 with TRBJ1-1, with D unresolved. Between the trimmed V and J ends, which lost 1 base and 0 bases, there was a span of 3 bases. Germline V gene sequence: CDR1 SEHNR, CDR2 FQNEAQ (reference sequence). The length of the CDR3 is 13 residues. The CDR3 spells CASSLEMNTEAFF. Written as DNA, the CDR3 is TGTGCCAGCAGCTTAGAAATGAACACTGAAGCTTTCTTT. The variable domain in full, completed from reference TRBV7-9 and TRBJ1-1, reads DTGVSQNPRHKITKRGQNVTFRCDPISEHNRLYWYRQTLGQGPEFLTYFQNEAQLEKSRLLSDRFSAERPKGSFSTLEIQRTEQGDSAMYLCASSLEMNTEAFFGQGTRLTVV.

This clonotype was counted at least ten times. The chain recombines TRBV18 with TRBJ2-5; 8 nucleotides agree with TRBD2. After removal of 2 bases from V and 4 bases from J, the junction contained 3 bases not matched to a gene. Germline lookup yields CDR1 KGHSH and CDR2 LQKENI. This CDR3 has 14 amino acids. This CDR3 is CASSPAGGRETQYF. The CDR3 region has the DNA TGTGCCAGCTCACCAGCGGGGGGCAGAGAGACCCAGTACTTC.

The table lists this clonotype with many counts. The DNA is left out, because the CDR3 cannot be placed on it with certainty; the CDR3 is given as TCRdb lists it. This chain uses TRBV9 with TRBJ2-2; the table names TRBD1, a call not compared with the DNA. Termini included, the CDR3 measures 16 amino acids. From germline, CDR1 is SGDLS and CDR2 YYNGEE. Here the CDR3 reads CASSAGGVLTGELFFF.

The chain uses TRBV29-1 and TRBJ1-1; no clear D gene. Trimming took off 3 bases at V and 0 bases at J, with 20 bases between the two ends. This CDR3 is built from 17 residues. The germline CDR1 and CDR2 sequences are SQVTM and ANQGSEA. CDR3 region: CSVDSILSWRLNTEAFF. The CDR3, as DNA: TGCAGCGTTGACTCTATCCTGTCGTGGCGGCTGAACACTGAAGCTTTCTTT.